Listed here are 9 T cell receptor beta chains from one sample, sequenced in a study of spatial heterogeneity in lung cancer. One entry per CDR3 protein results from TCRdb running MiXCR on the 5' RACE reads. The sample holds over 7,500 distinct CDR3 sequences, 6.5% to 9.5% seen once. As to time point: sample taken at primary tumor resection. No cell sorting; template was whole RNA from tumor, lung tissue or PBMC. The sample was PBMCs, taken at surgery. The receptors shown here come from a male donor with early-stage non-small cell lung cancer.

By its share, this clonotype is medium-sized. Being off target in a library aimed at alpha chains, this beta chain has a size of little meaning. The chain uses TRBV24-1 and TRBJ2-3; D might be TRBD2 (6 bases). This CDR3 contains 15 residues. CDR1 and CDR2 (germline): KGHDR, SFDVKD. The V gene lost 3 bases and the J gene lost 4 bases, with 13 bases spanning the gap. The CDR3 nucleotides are TGTGCCACCAGTGATCCTCCTAGCGTAGCAGATACGCAGTATTTT. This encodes CATSDPPSVADTQYF.

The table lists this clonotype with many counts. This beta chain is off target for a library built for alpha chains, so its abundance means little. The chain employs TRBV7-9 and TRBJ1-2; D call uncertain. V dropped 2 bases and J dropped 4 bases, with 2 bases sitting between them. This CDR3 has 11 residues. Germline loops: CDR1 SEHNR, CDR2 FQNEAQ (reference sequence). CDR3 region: CASSLLYGYTF. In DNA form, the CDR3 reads TGTGCCAGCAGCTTACTCTATGGCTACACCTTC.

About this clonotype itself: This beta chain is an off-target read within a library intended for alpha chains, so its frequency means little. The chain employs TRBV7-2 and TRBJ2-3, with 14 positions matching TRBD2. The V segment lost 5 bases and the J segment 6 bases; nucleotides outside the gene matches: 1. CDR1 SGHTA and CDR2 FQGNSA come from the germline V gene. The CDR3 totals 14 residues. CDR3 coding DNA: TGTGCCAGCAGCCGGACTAGCGGGAGGGATACGCAGTATTTT. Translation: CASSRTSGRDTQYF.

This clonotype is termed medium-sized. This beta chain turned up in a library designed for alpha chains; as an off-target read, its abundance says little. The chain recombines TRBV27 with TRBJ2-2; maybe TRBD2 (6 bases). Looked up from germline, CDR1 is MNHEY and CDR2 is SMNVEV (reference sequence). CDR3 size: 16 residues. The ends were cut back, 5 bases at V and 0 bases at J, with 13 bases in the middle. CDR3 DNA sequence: TGTGCCAGCAGTCCCACGGACTACTCGAACACCGGGGAGCTGTTTTTT. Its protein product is CASSPTDYSNTGELFF.

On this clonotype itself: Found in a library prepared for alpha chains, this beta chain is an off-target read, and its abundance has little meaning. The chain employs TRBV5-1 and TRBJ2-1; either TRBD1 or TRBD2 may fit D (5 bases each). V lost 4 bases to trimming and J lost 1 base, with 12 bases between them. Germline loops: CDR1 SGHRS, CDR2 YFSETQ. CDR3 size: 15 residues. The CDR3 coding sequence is TGCGCCAGCAGCCGGGACCTAGGTTCCTACAATGAGCAGTTCTTC. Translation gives CASSRDLGSYNEQFF.

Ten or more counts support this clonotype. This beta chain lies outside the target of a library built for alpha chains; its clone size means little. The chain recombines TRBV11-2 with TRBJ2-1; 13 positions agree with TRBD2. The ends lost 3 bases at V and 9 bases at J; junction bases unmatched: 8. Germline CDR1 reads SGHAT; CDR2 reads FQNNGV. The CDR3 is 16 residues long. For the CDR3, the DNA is TGTGCCAGCAGCTTTTGGACTAGCGGGAGTTCGGCTGAGCAGTTCTTC. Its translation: CASSFWTSGSSAEQFF.

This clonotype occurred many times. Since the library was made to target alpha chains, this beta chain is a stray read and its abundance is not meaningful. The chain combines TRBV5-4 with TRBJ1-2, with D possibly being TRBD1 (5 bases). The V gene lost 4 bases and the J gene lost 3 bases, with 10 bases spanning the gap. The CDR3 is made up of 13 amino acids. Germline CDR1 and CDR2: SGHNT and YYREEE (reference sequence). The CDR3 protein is CASSGTGDYGYTF. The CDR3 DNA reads TGTGCCAGCAGCGGTACAGGAGACTATGGCTACACCTTC.

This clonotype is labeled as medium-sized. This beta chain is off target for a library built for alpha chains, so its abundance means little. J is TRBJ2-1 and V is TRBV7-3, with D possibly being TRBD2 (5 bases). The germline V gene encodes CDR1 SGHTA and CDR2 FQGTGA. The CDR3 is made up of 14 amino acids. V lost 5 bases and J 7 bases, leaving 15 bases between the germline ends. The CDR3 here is CASSPGGLANEQFF. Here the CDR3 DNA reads TGTGCCAGCAGCCCCGGTGGGCTAGCTAATGAGCAGTTCTTC.

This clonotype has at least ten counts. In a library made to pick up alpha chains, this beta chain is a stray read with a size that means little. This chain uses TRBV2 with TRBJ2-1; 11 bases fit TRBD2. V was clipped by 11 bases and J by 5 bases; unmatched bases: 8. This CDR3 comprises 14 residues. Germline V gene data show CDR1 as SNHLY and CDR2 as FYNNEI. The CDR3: CAGASGRTNNEQFF. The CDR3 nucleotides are TGTGCCGGGGCTAGCGGGAGGACGAACAATGAGCAGTTCTTC.